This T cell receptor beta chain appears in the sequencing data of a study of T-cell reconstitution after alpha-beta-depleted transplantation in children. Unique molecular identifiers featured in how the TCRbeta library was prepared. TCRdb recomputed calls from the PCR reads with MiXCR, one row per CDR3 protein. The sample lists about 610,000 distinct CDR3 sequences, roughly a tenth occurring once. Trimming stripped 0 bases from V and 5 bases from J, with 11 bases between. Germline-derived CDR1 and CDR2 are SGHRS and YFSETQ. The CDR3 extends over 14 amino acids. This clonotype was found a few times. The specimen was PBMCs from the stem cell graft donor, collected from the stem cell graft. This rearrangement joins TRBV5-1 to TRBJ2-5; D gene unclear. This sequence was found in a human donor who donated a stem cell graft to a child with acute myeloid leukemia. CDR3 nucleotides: TGCGCCAGCAGCTTGGGGGTAGCCCCGGAGACCCAGTACTTC. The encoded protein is CASSLGVAPETQYF.